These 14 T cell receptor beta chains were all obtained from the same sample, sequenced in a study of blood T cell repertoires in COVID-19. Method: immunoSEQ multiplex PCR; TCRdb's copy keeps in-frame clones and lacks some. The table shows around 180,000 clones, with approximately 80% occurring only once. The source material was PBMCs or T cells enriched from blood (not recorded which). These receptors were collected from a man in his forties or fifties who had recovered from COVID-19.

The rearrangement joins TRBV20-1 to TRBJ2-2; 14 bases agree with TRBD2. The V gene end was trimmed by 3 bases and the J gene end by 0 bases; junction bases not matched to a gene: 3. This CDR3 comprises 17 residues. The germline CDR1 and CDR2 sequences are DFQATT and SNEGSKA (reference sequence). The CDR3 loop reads CSASGLAGGANTGELFF. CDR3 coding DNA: TGCAGTGCTAGTGGACTAGCGGGGGGCGCGAACACCGGGGAGCTGTTTTTT.

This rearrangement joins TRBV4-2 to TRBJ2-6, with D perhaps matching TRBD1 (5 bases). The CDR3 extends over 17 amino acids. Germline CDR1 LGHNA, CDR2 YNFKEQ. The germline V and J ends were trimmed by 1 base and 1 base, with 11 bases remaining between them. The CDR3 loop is CASSQVAGQSGANVLTF. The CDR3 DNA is TGTGCCAGCAGCCAAGTGGCCGGACAATCTGGGGCCAACGTCCTGACTTTC.

The DNA of the CDR3 is TGTGCCTGGAGCACAGGGAGTACTCAGCCCCAGCATTTT. This codes for CAWSTGSTQPQHF. The chain links TRBV30 to TRBJ1-5; tentatively, D is TRBD1 (6 bases). Trimming removed 3 bases from V and 6 bases from J, with 12 bases in between. This CDR3 is 13 amino acids long. Germline V gene data show CDR1 as GTSNPN and CDR2 as SVGIG (reference sequence). Using reference TRBV30 and TRBJ1-5 for the parts outside the CDR3, the full variable domain is SQTIHQWPATLVQPVGSPLSLECTVEGTSNPNLYWYRQAAGRGLQLLFYSVGIGQISSEVPQNLSASRPQDRQFILSSKKLLLSDSGFYLCAWSTGSTQPQHFGDGTRLSIL.

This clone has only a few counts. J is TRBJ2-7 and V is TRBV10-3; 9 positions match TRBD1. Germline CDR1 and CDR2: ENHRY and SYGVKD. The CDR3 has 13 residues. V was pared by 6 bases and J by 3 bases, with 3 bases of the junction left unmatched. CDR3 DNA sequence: TGTGCCATCAGCCCGGGACAGGGCTACGAGCAGTACTTC. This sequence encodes CAISPGQGYEQYF.

The CDR3 sequence: CASSLDRETQYF. CDR3 nucleotide sequence: TGTGCCAGCAGCTTAGACCGGGAGACCCAGTACTTC. The chain combines TRBV11-2 with TRBJ2-5; D is uncertain. Trimming took off 0 bases at V and 5 bases at J, with 4 bases between the two ends. The germline V gene has CDR1 SGHAT and CDR2 FQNNGV. CDR3 length: 12 residues.

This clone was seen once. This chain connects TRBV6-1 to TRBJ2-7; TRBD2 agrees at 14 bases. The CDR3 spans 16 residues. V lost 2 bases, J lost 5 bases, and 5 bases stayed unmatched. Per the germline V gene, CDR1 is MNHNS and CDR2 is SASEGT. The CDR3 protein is CASSEYPTSGGDEQYF. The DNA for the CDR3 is TGTGCCAGCAGTGAATACCCGACTAGCGGGGGGGACGAGCAGTACTTC.

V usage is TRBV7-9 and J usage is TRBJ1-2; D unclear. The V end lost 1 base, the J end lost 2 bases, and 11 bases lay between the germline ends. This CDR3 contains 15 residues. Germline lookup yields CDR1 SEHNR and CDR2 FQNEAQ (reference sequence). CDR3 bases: TGTGCCAGCAGCTTAGATGCGGGTCGGAACTATGGCTACACCTTC. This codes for CASSLDAGRNYGYTF.

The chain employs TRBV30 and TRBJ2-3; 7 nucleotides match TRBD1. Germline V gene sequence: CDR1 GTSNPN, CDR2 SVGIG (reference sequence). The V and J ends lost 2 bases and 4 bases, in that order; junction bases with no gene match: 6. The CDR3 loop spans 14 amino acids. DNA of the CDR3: TGTGCCTGGAGTACAGGGGCCGGCGCAGATACGCAGTATTTT. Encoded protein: CAWSTGAGADTQYF.

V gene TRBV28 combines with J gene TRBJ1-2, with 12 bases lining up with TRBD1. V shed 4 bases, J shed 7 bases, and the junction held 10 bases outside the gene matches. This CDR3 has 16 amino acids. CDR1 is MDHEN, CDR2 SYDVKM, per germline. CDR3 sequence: CASSSLDRDRGLGYTF. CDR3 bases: TGTGCCAGCAGTTCACTCGACCGGGACAGGGGGCTTGGCTACACCTTC.

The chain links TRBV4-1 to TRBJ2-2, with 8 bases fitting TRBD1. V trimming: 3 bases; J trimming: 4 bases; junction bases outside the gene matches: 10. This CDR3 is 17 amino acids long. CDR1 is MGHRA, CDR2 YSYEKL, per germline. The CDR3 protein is CASSQSQGARGTGELFF. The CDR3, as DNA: TGCGCCAGCAGCCAGAGCCAGGGGGCGCGGGGCACCGGGGAGCTGTTTTTT.

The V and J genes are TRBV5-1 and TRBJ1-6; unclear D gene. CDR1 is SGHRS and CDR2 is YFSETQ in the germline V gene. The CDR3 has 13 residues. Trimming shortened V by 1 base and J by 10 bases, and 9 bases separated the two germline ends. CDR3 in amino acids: CASSLMAQSPLHF. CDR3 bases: TGCGCCAGCAGCTTGATGGCCCAATCACCCCTCCACTTT.

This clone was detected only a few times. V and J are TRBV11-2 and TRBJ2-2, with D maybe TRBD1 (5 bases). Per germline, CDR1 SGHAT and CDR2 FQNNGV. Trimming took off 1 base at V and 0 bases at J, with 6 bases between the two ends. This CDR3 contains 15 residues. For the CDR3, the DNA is TGTGCCAGCAGCTTAGTAGGGGCGAACACCGGGGAGCTGTTTTTT. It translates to CASSLVGANTGELFF. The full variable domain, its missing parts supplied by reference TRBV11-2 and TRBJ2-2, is EAGVAQSPRYKIIEKRQSVAFWCNPISGHATLYWYQQILGQGPKLLIQFQNNGVVDDSQLPKDRFSAERLKGVDSTLKIQPAKLEDSAVYLCASSLVGANTGELFFGEGSRLTVL.

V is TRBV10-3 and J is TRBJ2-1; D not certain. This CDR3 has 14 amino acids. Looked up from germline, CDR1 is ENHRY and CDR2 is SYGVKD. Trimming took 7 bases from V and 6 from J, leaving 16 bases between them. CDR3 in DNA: TGTGCCATCAATCACCTAGGAGCTGTCAATGAGCAGTTCTTC. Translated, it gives CAINHLGAVNEQFF.

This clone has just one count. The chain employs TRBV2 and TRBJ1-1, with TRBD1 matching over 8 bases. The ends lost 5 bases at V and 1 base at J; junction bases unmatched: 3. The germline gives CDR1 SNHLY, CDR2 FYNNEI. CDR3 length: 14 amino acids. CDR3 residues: CASSQQGENTEAFF. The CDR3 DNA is TGTGCCAGCAGTCAACAGGGGGAGAACACTGAAGCTTTCTTT.